The 22 T cell receptor beta chains presented below share a single source sample, sequenced in a study of human T cells and chemical hapten exposure. Unfractionated whole blood was the source of the extracted total RNA. TCRdb called the 5' RACE reads again in MiXCR, with one record for every CDR3 protein. The sample holds around 100,000 distinct CDR3 sequences, 15% to 20% seen once. The receptors derive from a human donor in good health.

The chain couples TRBV6-6 to TRBJ1-5; D may be TRBD1 (6 bases). CDR1 MNHNY and CDR2 SVGAGI come from the germline V gene (reference sequence). The CDR3 has 17 residues. V was pared by 0 bases and J by 1 base, with 13 bases between. The CDR3 nucleotides are TGTGCCAGCAGTTACTCGAGTTCTGACAGGAGCAATCAGCCCCAGCATTTT. Translated, it gives CASSYSSSDRSNQPQHF.

This clonotype was detected only a few times. The CDR3 nucleotides read TGTGCCAGCAGCCAAGAAGGGAACGGGGGTTCGGAAAAACTGTTTTTT. Protein product: CASSQEGNGGSEKLFF. The V gene is TRBV4-2, the J gene TRBJ1-4, with a possible D match to TRBD1 (5 bases). CDR1 and CDR2 from the germline V gene are LGHNA and YNFKEQ. The CDR3 runs to 16 residues. V shed 0 bases and J shed 8 bases, with 16 bases lying between them.

This clonotype was counted only a few times. The gene calls are TRBV28 and TRBJ2-1, with 13 nucleotides matching TRBD2. Per the germline V gene, CDR1 is MDHEN and CDR2 is SYDVKM. The length of the CDR3 is 15 residues. The J segment lost 7 bases and the V segment lost 2 bases, leaving 2 bases of the junction unmatched. The CDR3 region has the DNA TGTGCCAGCAGTTTAGGACTAGCGGGAGTAAATGAGCAGTTCTTC. This codes for CASSLGLAGVNEQFF.

This clonotype was counted once. This CDR3 reads CASSLVGRTTEAFF. In DNA form, the CDR3 reads TGTGCCAGCAGTTTAGTTGGGAGAACTACTGAAGCTTTCTTT. The V and J genes are TRBV12-3 or TRBV12-4 and TRBJ1-1; D is undetermined. Trimming took off 1 base at V and 5 bases at J, with 11 bases between the two ends. The CDR3 length is 14 residues.

This chain uses TRBV7-6 with TRBJ2-2, with D perhaps TRBD1 (5 bases). V lost 3 bases and J lost 2, with 10 bases in between. The CDR3 consists of 15 residues. CDR1 is SGHVS, CDR2 FNYEAQ, per germline. The CDR3 loop reads CASSFLDSNTGELFF. The CDR3 DNA is TGTGCCAGCAGCTTCCTTGACAGTAACACCGGGGAGCTGTTTTTT.

In DNA, the CDR3 is TGTGCCAGCAGAGGAAGAGGGGCAGATACGCAGTATTTT. It yields the protein CASRGRGADTQYF. This chain links TRBV7-8 with TRBJ2-3, with D perhaps assigned TRBD1 or TRBD2 (5 bases each). This CDR3 has 13 residues. CDR1 is SGHVS and CDR2 is FQNEAQ in the germline V gene. Trimming cost V 6 bases and J 4 bases, with 11 bases left between them.

This clonotype was counted between two and nine times. The genes are TRBV28 and TRBJ2-5, with D perhaps TRBD1 (6 bases). Germline-derived CDR1 and CDR2 are MDHEN and SYDVKM. V was clipped by 6 bases and J by 1 base, with 15 bases between them. This CDR3 is built from 15 residues. CDR3 sequence: CASRPLDRSQETQYF. In DNA, the CDR3 is TGTGCCAGCAGGCCCCTGGACAGAAGCCAAGAGACCCAGTACTTC.

J is TRBJ2-7 and V is TRBV6-1, with D possibly TRBD2 on 5 matching bases. This CDR3 comprises 16 residues. The germline V and J ends were trimmed by 3 bases and 1 base, with 16 bases remaining between them. The germline gives CDR1 MNHNS, CDR2 SASEGT. CDR3 in DNA: TGTGCCAGCAGTGACAAGTTCCGGTCGGGGTCCTACGAGCAGTACTTC. Protein: CASSDKFRSGSYEQYF.

The chain carries TRBV25-1 and TRBJ2-3; the D gene is possibly TRBD1 (6 bases). In germline, CDR1 is MGHDK, CDR2 SYGVNS. The CDR3 length is 15 residues. Deletions cut 7 bases from V and 4 bases from J, with 18 bases between. The CDR3 protein is CASTRQAGSADTQYF. The CDR3 bases are TGTGCCAGCACCAGACAGGCGGGTAGCGCAGATACGCAGTATTTT.

The chain carries TRBV7-9 and TRBJ1-1; D gene unclear. Trimming left V 10 bases short and J 4 bases short, with 13 bases between. Looked up from germline, CDR1 is SEHNR and CDR2 is FQNEAQ (reference sequence). This CDR3 has 12 residues. DNA of the CDR3: TGTGCCACTTCGGCAACGATCACTGAAGCTTTCTTT. Amino acids: CATSATITEAFF.

The chain is built from TRBV20-1 and TRBJ2-3; the match to TRBD2 covers 10 bases. After removal of 3 bases from V and 4 bases from J, the junction contained 16 bases not matched to a gene. The length of the CDR3 is 18 residues. Looked up from germline, CDR1 is DFQATT and CDR2 is SNEGSKA (reference sequence). The CDR3 reads CSARPPRGLAGVADTQYF. In DNA, the CDR3 is TGCAGTGCTAGGCCCCCCCGGGGGCTAGCGGGAGTGGCAGATACGCAGTATTTT.

The table lists this clonotype with a few counts. An end of the junction differs from the germline gene, which may be a read error. The chain uses TRBV6-5 and TRBJ2-2; 9 bases align to TRBD2. CDR3 length: 18 residues. Per the germline V gene, CDR1 is MNHEY and CDR2 is SVGAGI. The DNA for the CDR3 is TGTGCCAGCAGTAACTCGTCCCCCGGGACTAGCAACACCGGGGAGCTGTTTTTT. It yields the protein CASSNSSPGTSNTGELFF.

In its sample, this clonotype was seen a few times. This chain links TRBV29-1 with TRBJ1-2; 8 bases fit TRBD1. Germline trimming cut 4 bases from V and 2 bases from J; bases unmatched to any gene: 3. The CDR3 totals 13 residues. Germline CDR1 and CDR2: SQVTM and ANQGSEA. The CDR3 loop is CSVGRTGNYGYTF. The CDR3 DNA reads as TGCAGCGTTGGAAGGACAGGGAACTATGGCTACACCTTC.

The sample holds a few counts of this clonotype. V is TRBV20-1 and J is TRBJ1-1; D unclear. Germline lookup yields CDR1 DFQATT and CDR2 SNEGSKA (reference sequence). The V end was cut by 2 bases, the J end by 1 base, with 2 bases between. The CDR3 sequence is 11 residues long. CDR3 loop: CSARRNTEAFF. The CDR3, as DNA: TGCAGTGCTAGAAGGAACACTGAAGCTTTCTTT.

This clonotype was seen a handful of times. The chain has TRBV6-5 and TRBJ2-3, with 9 bases identical to TRBD2. CDR3 length: 16 residues. V gave up 4 bases and J gave up 4 bases; unmatched junction bases: 9. Germline V CDR1 and CDR2: MNHEY, SVGAGI. Here the CDR3 reads CASSWGAGGLSDTQYF. The CDR3 DNA follows: TGTGCCAGCAGTTGGGGAGCGGGAGGTCTTTCAGATACGCAGTATTTT.

This clonotype has a handful of counts. This chain links TRBV18 with TRBJ2-6, with D hard to call. The V gene lost 4 bases and the J gene lost 0 bases, with 10 bases spanning the gap. Germline lookup yields CDR1 KGHSH and CDR2 LQKENI. The CDR3 extends over 16 amino acids. In nucleotides, the CDR3 is TGTGCCAGCTCACGACGAGACACCTCTGGGGCCAACGTCCTGACTTTC. Encoded protein: CASSRRDTSGANVLTF.

This clonotype appeared a few times. V is TRBV12-3 or TRBV12-4 and J is TRBJ1-2; tentative D call: TRBD1 (6 bases). V lost 5 bases to trimming and J lost 3 bases, with 16 bases between them. This CDR3 contains 15 residues. The DNA for the CDR3 is TGTGCCAGCAGTGGGGGACACCTTTTTTACTATGGCTACACCTTC. It specifies CASSGGHLFYYGYTF.

The chain recombines TRBV5-6 with TRBJ1-5, with TRBD1 identical over 7 bases. There are 14 residues in the CDR3. Looked up from germline, CDR1 is SGHDT and CDR2 is YYEEEE. Trimming cost V 6 bases and J 3 bases; bases outside gene matches: 6. CDR3 loop: CASTLQGTNQPQHF. In DNA, the CDR3 is TGTGCCAGCACCCTACAGGGGACCAATCAGCCCCAGCATTTT.

This chain's CDR3 is CASSTTGLAADTQYF. CDR3 DNA: TGTGCCAGCAGCACTACAGGGTTAGCGGCAGATACGCAGTATTTT. This rearrangement joins TRBV12-3 or TRBV12-4 to TRBJ2-3; tentatively, D is TRBD1 or TRBD2 (6 bases each). The CDR3 is made up of 15 amino acids. The V end lost 6 bases, the J end lost 4 bases, and 17 bases lay between the germline ends.

V usage is TRBV28 and J usage is TRBJ1-1, with D unclear. V shed 6 bases and J shed 5 bases, with 22 bases lying between them. The CDR3 extends over 16 amino acids. Germline CDR1 is MDHEN and CDR2 is SYDVKM. The DNA for the CDR3 is TGTGCCAGCAGCTCCGCCCTCCTCTCTGGGGAAACTGAAGCTTTCTTT. This gives the protein CASSSALLSGETEAFF. The full variable domain, with the rest looked up from reference TRBV28 and TRBJ1-1, is DVKVTQSSRYLVKRTGEKVFLECVQDMDHENMFWYRQDPGLGLRLIYFSYDVKMKEKGDIPEGYSVSREKKERFSLILESASTNQTSMYLCASSSALLSGETEAFFGQGTRLTVV.

There are a few counts of this clonotype. The chain uses TRBV28 and TRBJ1-3, with D maybe TRBD1 (6 bases). The CDR3 is 15 residues long. Germline V gives CDR1 MDHEN, CDR2 SYDVKM. V was trimmed by 6 bases and J by 4 bases, leaving 16 bases between them. CDR3 nucleotides: TGTGCCAGCAGCCCCCCAGGGACACTGGGAAACACCATATATTTT. The encoded protein is CASSPPGTLGNTIYF.

This clonotype showed up just a few times. The rearrangement links TRBV27 to TRBJ1-1; D ambiguous. The V gene's germline CDR1 is MNHEY and CDR2 SMNVEV (reference sequence). The V end was cut by 9 bases, the J end by 2 bases, with 13 bases between. This CDR3 has 13 residues. The CDR3 DNA reads as TGTGCCAGTCAGAGCCCCCTAAACACTGAAGCTTTCTTT. Its protein product is CASQSPLNTEAFF.